The 27 T cell receptor beta chains below come from one sample, sequenced in a study of T cell repertoires in cytomegalovirus infection. The antigens for these receptors are not known. One entry per CDR3 protein, called by TCRdb with MiXCR from the reads. Altogether about 330,000 distinct CDR3 sequences are present, just under 35% being singletons, with the ten largest covering approximately 15%. This specimen consisted of cultured PBMCs, obtained from culture after CMV antigen stimulation. The receptors come from a human donor in good health (CMV status not recorded). Some clones in this sample may be carry-over from other donors' samples.

V usage is TRBV6-4 and J usage is TRBJ2-3; possibly TRBD2 for D (5 bases). Germline V gene lookup returns CDR1 MRHNA and CDR2 SNTAGT. CDR3 size: 15 residues. Trimming shortened V by 1 base and J by 2 bases, and 10 bases separated the two germline ends. The CDR3 protein is CASSDWRAATDTQYF. CDR3 nucleotides: TGTGCCAGCAGTGACTGGCGAGCGGCCACAGATACGCAGTATTTT.

The sample holds many counts of this clonotype. This chain joins TRBV11-2 and TRBJ2-3; possibly TRBD2 for D (5 bases). The CDR3 covers 16 residues. Germline CDR1 SGHAT, CDR2 FQNNGV. V was pared by 4 bases and J by 0 bases, with 14 bases between. CDR3 residues: CASSSEADTSTDTQYF. The CDR3 DNA sequence: TGTGCCAGCAGCTCAGAAGCGGATACTAGCACAGATACGCAGTATTTT.

The CDR3 sequence is CASSLRHERAFF. The CDR3 nucleotides are TGTGCCAGCAGCCTTCGACATGAGAGAGCTTTCTTT. The chain is built from TRBV11-3 and TRBJ1-1, with D hard to call. Looked up from germline, CDR1 is SGHNT and CDR2 is YENEEA. CDR3 size: 12 residues. V was clipped by 5 bases and J by 10 bases, with 14 bases between them.

The J gene is TRBJ2-2, the V gene TRBV11-2; 8 bases are a match to TRBD2. CDR1 is SGHAT and CDR2 is FQNNGV in the germline V gene. CDR3 length: 17 residues. The junction had 12 bases not matched to a gene; V was cut back by 2 bases and J by 7 bases. The CDR3 protein is CASSLLAEPAGGGELFF. The CDR3 bases are TGTGCCAGCAGCTTACTGGCGGAGCCCGCGGGAGGCGGGGAGCTGTTTTTT.

The chain uses TRBV10-3 and TRBJ2-7; TRBD1 is a possible D gene (7 bases). V was clipped by 7 bases and J by 4 bases, with 17 bases between them. CDR1 is ENHRY and CDR2 is SYGVKD in the germline V gene. The CDR3 has 14 residues. The CDR3, as DNA: TGTGCCATCATGCAGGGGGGAAGAGGATACGAGCAGTACTTC. Translating gives CAIMQGGRGYEQYF.

This clonotype was picked up many times. The CDR3 sequence is CASSQTTGGIYEQYF. DNA of the CDR3: TGTGCCAGCAGCCAGACGACAGGGGGTATCTACGAGCAGTACTTC. This chain uses TRBV25-1 with TRBJ2-7; 9 bases are shared with TRBD1. Germline trimming cut 6 bases from V and 3 bases from J; bases unmatched to any gene: 9. Germline V lookup: CDR1 MGHDK, CDR2 SYGVNS. This CDR3 is 15 amino acids long.

The gene calls are TRBV19 and TRBJ2-7; 10 bases map to TRBD2. The CDR3 is 16 residues long. In germline, CDR1 is LNHDA, CDR2 SQIVND (reference sequence). Germline trimming cut 3 bases from V and 4 bases from J; bases unmatched to any gene: 9. CDR3: CASSMGVTSGIYEQYF. CDR3 sequence (DNA): TGTGCCAGTAGTATGGGGGTTACTAGCGGGATTTACGAGCAGTACTTC.

This clonotype has more than one count but fewer than ten. The chain carries TRBV5-3 and TRBJ1-5; maybe TRBD1 (5 bases). TRBV5-3 is sorted into the ORF group, with uncertain function. The ends were cut back, 3 bases at V and 7 bases at J, with 14 bases in the middle. This CDR3 contains 14 residues. The DNA of the CDR3 is TGTGCCAGAAGCTCCCGGCCTGGGGGGCAGCCCCAGCATTTT. This encodes CARSSRPGGQPQHF.

The sample holds a few counts of this clonotype. J is TRBJ1-4 and V is TRBV12-3 or TRBV12-4; D unclear. The V end lost 4 bases, the J end lost 3 bases, and 15 bases lay between the germline ends. The CDR3 totals 16 residues. The CDR3 sequence is CASSSSDGRPNEKLFF. The DNA for the CDR3 is TGTGCCAGCAGTTCCTCGGACGGCCGCCCTAATGAAAAACTGTTTTTT.

This clonotype has a count of ten or more. This sequence joins TRBV7-2 and TRBJ1-6; 9 bases map to TRBD1. After removal of 8 bases from V and 9 bases from J, the junction contained 8 bases not matched to a gene. The V gene's germline CDR1 is SGHTA and CDR2 FQGNSA. The CDR3 is made up of 14 amino acids. CDR3 in DNA: TGTGCCAGCGCCACGGGACAGGGATTTTCACCCCTCCACTTT. Translation: CASATGQGFSPLHF. Together with reference TRBV7-2 and TRBJ1-6, the CDR3 gives the full variable domain: GAGVSQSPSNKVTEKGKDVELRCDPISGHTALYWYRQSLGQGLEFLIYFQGNSAPDKSGLPSDRFSAERTGGSVSTLTIQRTQQEDSAVYLCASATGQGFSPLHFGNGTRLTVT.

In this sample, this clonotype turned up a few times. The genes are TRBV7-2 and TRBJ2-7; TRBD1 matches at 7 bases. V was pared by 3 bases and J by 3 bases, with 5 bases of the junction left unmatched. This CDR3 spans 14 amino acids. The germline V gene has CDR1 SGHTA and CDR2 FQGNSA. This chain's CDR3 is CASSLDPGGYEQYF. The CDR3 bases are TGTGCCAGCAGCTTGGATCCAGGGGGCTACGAGCAGTACTTC.

The chain links TRBV4-1 to TRBJ2-3; D may be TRBD2 (5 bases). This CDR3 has 16 amino acids. Trimming removed 0 bases from V and 0 bases from J, with 10 bases in between. From germline, CDR1 is MGHRA and CDR2 YSYEKL. In DNA form, the CDR3 reads TGCGCCAGCAGCCAAGATATGGCTAGCAGCACAGATACGCAGTATTTT. Protein sequence: CASSQDMASSTDTQYF.

The V and J genes are TRBV11-2 and TRBJ2-7, with TRBD2 matching over 7 bases. The V gene end was trimmed by 1 base and the J gene end by 2 bases; junction bases not matched to a gene: 20. Germline CDR1 and CDR2: SGHAT and FQNNGV. The CDR3 has 20 amino acids. CDR3 region: CASSLGGSRGSANSAYEQYF. The DNA for the CDR3 is TGTGCCAGCAGCTTAGGAGGATCGCGCGGGAGTGCCAACAGCGCCTACGAGCAGTACTTC.

This clonotype was seen ten or more times. The chain is built from TRBV7-2 and TRBJ2-1; weak D call: TRBD2 (5 bases). The CDR3 runs 15 residues. The germline V gene encodes CDR1 SGHTA and CDR2 FQGNSA. The V gene lost 1 base and the J gene lost 3 bases, with 10 bases spanning the gap. The CDR3 reads CASSLETGIYNEQFF. CDR3 bases: TGTGCCAGCAGCTTAGAAACGGGAATCTACAATGAGCAGTTCTTC.

This clonotype occurred a few times. V is TRBV7-6 and J is TRBJ2-5; the D gene is possibly TRBD1 (6 bases). This CDR3 spans 15 amino acids. V was cut by 5 bases and J by 2 bases, with 15 bases left in between. The germline CDR1 and CDR2 sequences are SGHVS and FNYEAQ. CDR3 bases: TGTGCCAGCAGCGCACAGGGAAACCCACAAGAGACCCAGTACTTC. It specifies CASSAQGNPQETQYF.

This clonotype was seen a handful of times. This chain links TRBV6-2 or TRBV6-3 with TRBJ1-5, with a weak D call TRBD1 (5 bases). The germline V gene has CDR1 MNHEY and CDR2 SVGEGT. Trimming pared 2 bases from V and 2 bases from J, leaving 10 bases between. This CDR3 contains 15 residues. The CDR3, as DNA: TGTGCCAGCAGTTACGTTCAGGGCGGCAATCAGCCCCAGCATTTT. Translation: CASSYVQGGNQPQHF.

The V call is TRBV7-3, the J call TRBJ2-1; D possibly corresponds to TRBD1 (7 bases). This CDR3 spans 15 amino acids. From germline, CDR1 is SGHTA and CDR2 FQGTGA. Trimming left V 2 bases short and J 7 bases short, with 15 bases between. CDR3 region: CASSLYSGGFNEQFF. In DNA, the CDR3 is TGTGCCAGCAGCTTATATTCAGGGGGGTTTAATGAGCAGTTCTTC.

The CDR3 loop is CASSYEGTVYYEQYF. CDR3 coding DNA: TGTGCCAGCAGTTATGAAGGGACAGTGTACTACGAGCAGTACTTC. This chain joins TRBV6-2 or TRBV6-3 and TRBJ2-7; TRBD1 agrees at 7 bases. Germline V gene data show CDR1 as MNHEY and CDR2 as SVGEGT. CDR3 length equals 15 residues. Trimming cost V 3 bases and J 3 bases; bases outside gene matches: 8.

The V call is TRBV12-3 or TRBV12-4, the J call TRBJ1-1; D is unresolved. CDR3 length: 14 amino acids. The V end lost 4 bases, the J end lost 1 base, and 10 bases lay between the germline ends. CDR3 amino acids: CASSSRRKNTEAFF. The CDR3 DNA reads TGTGCCAGCAGTTCCAGACGGAAGAACACTGAAGCTTTCTTT.

The chain joins TRBV4-2 to TRBJ2-1, with 13 bases aligning to TRBD2. The V gene end was trimmed by 3 bases and the J gene end by 8 bases; junction bases not matched to a gene: 7. This CDR3 spans 16 amino acids. Germline V gives CDR1 LGHNA, CDR2 YNFKEQ. DNA of the CDR3: TGTGCCAGCAGCCATGCCGGGACTAGCGGGAACTATGAGCAGTTCTTC. Translated: CASSHAGTSGNYEQFF.

This clonotype occurred a few times. The rearrangement uses TRBV7-2 and TRBJ2-1; perhaps D is TRBD1 or TRBD2 (6 bases each). The CDR3 is 13 amino acids. Deletions cut 7 bases from V and 13 bases from J, with 20 bases between. The V gene's germline CDR1 is SGHTA and CDR2 FQGNSA. CDR3 sequence reads: CASTLSKGGRQFF. DNA of the CDR3: TGTGCCAGCACCCTGAGTAAGGGGGGCCGTCAGTTCTTC.

This chain uses TRBV12-3 or TRBV12-4 with TRBJ1-2, with D uncertain. Trimming took off 2 bases at V and 5 bases at J, with 15 bases between the two ends. CDR3 length equals 15 residues. In nucleotides, the CDR3 is TGTGCCAGCAGTTTAAGAAGAGGAGCCGGTTATGGCTACACCTTC. Its translation: CASSLRRGAGYGYTF.

The rearrangement joins TRBV12-3 or TRBV12-4 to TRBJ2-7; 11 nucleotides agree with TRBD2. The CDR3 extends over 16 amino acids. The V segment lost 4 bases and the J segment 4 bases; nucleotides outside the gene matches: 9. CDR3 amino acids: CASSYKTSGTVYEQYF. In DNA form, the CDR3 reads TGTGCCAGCAGTTACAAGACTAGCGGGACGGTGTACGAGCAGTACTTC.

The J gene is TRBJ2-2, the V gene TRBV6-2 or TRBV6-3, with 10 bases identical to TRBD2. This CDR3 region has 15 residues. After removal of 7 bases from V and 5 bases from J, the junction contained 7 bases not matched to a gene. Germline V lookup: CDR1 MNHEY, CDR2 SVGEGT. The CDR3 DNA sequence: TGTGCCAGCACCCTTACTAGCGGGACGACCGGGGAGCTGTTTTTT. It encodes CASTLTSGTTGELFF.

There are many counts of this clonotype. The chain employs TRBV7-2 and TRBJ1-1; D remains unclear. V was clipped by 5 bases and J by 0 bases, with 10 bases between them. The germline CDR1 and CDR2 sequences are SGHTA and FQGNSA. This CDR3 comprises 14 residues. The CDR3 DNA is TGTGCCAGCAGCCCGTCCTTGGTGAACACTGAAGCTTTCTTT. Amino acid sequence: CASSPSLVNTEAFF.

This clonotype was seen a few times. The rearrangement joins TRBV20-1 to TRBJ2-1; 7 bases map to TRBD2. Trimming at V came to 3 bases and at J to 8 bases, leaving 7 bases not matched to a gene. Germline CDR1 is DFQATT and CDR2 is SNEGSKA (reference sequence). This CDR3 region has 13 residues. CDR3 loop: CSARTSWADEQFF. Written as DNA, the CDR3 is TGCAGTGCTAGGACTAGCTGGGCAGATGAGCAGTTCTTC.

In its sample, this clonotype was seen many times. The V and J genes are TRBV7-2 and TRBJ2-5; D assignment may be TRBD1 or TRBD2 (5 bases each). The CDR3 spans 14 residues. Germline V lookup: CDR1 SGHTA, CDR2 FQGNSA. V was trimmed by 8 bases and J by 0 bases, leaving 13 bases between them. CDR3 in DNA: TGTGCCAGCCAACCGGGACGCGACCAAGAGACCCAGTACTTC. It translates to CASQPGRDQETQYF.